These T cell receptor beta chains were read from a single sample in a study of OX40 agonist ivuxolimab in advanced cancers. The protocol was immunoSEQ multiplex PCR, while the TCRdb copy is restricted to in-frame clones and leaves out a portion. The data contain about 63,000 clones, around nine tenths of them singletons. The specimen was CD4+ or CD8+ T cells sorted from blood, collected in a trial of the OX40 agonist ivuxolimab. Receptors were obtained from an adult with an advanced solid tumor such as melanoma, head and neck, liver or kidney cancer. Both conserved end residues are part of each CDR3. A D gene is named only where the DNA matches it firmly. Not every row has a clone size; where given, it reads once, few, many or a size class.

16	.	TRBV7-2	TRBJ2-7	.	TGTGCCAGCAGCTTAGTCGGGTTTTCGAGCGACTACGAGCAGTACTTC	CASSLVGFSSDYEQYF
15	.	TRBV6-4	TRBJ2-2	TRBD1	TGTGCCAGCAGTGACGGGGGACAGGGGGCCGGGGAGCTGTTTTTT	CASSDGGQGAGELFF
17	.	TRBV6-1	TRBJ2-5	TRBD2	TGTGCCAGCAGTGAAGAAAGTGGAGGCGGGAGGGAGGAGACCCAGTACTTC	CASSEESGGGREETQYF
13	.	TRBV7-3	TRBJ2-1	.	TGTGCCAGCAGCACTATCCCCGCGTATGAGCAGTTCTTC	CASSTIPAYEQFF
14	.	TRBV7-6	TRBJ2-7	.	TGTGCCAGCAGCTTAGTACAAGGGTTCGACGAGCAGTACTTC	CASSLVQGFDEQYF
14	.	TRBV28	TRBJ1-5	TRBD1	TGTGCCAGCAGTCTTGGACAGGGCCATCAGCCCCAGCATTTT	CASSLGQGHQPQHF
14	.	TRBV7-9	TRBJ1-2	TRBD1	TGTGCCGGCTTACGGACAGGGCGGAACTATGGCTACACCTTC	CAGLRTGRNYGYTF
18	.	TRBV21-1	TRBJ2-7	.	TGTGCCAGCAGCAAAGTTCGGGCCCGTAGGGGCCTTGTGTACGAGCAGTACTTC	CASSKVRARRGLVYEQYF
14	.	TRBV4-1	TRBJ2-5	.	TGCGCCAGCAGCCTAAGCGAACAGCAAGAGACCCAGTACTTC	CASSLSEQQETQYF
14	.	TRBV2	TRBJ1-2	.	TGTGCCAGCAGTGAATGGTACAGGGAGGATGGCTACACCTTC	CASSEWYREDGYTF
14	.	TRBV30	TRBJ2-5	TRBD2	TGTGCCTGGAGTCGACTAGCGGGAGTGGAGACCCAGTACTTC	CAWSRLAGVETQYF
15	.	TRBV27	TRBJ2-1	TRBD2	TGTGCCAGCACCCGGACTAGCGGGGCCTCTGGTGAGCAGTTCTTC	CASTRTSGASGEQFF
13	.	TRBV29-1	TRBJ2-1	.	TGCAGCGTTGAAGACAGGCAGGGTAACGAGCAGTTCTTC	CSVEDRQGNEQFF
15	once	TRBV18	TRBJ2-7	TRBD1	TGTGCCAGCTCACCTCAGACAGGGCGGGCCTACGAGCAGTACTTC	CASSPQTGRAYEQYF
15	.	TRBV6-5	TRBJ1-1	TRBD1	TGTGCCAGCAGTTACTTACAGGGGGCTAAGACTGAAGCTTTCTTT	CASSYLQGAKTEAFF
12	once	TRBV4-1	TRBJ1-1	.	TGCGCCAGCAGGGGACAGAACACTGAAGCTTTCTTT	CASRGQNTEAFF
14	.	TRBV7-8	TRBJ2-5	.	TGTGCCAGCAGCTTACGAGTGGGGCAAGAGACCCAGTACTTC	CASSLRVGQETQYF
15	.	TRBV15	TRBJ2-5	TRBD2	TGTGCCACCAGCTTCCGGACTAGGCCGTGGGAGACCCAGTACTTC	CATSFRTRPWETQYF
15	.	TRBV5-6	TRBJ1-4	TRBD1	TGTGCCAGCATAAAATCGGGACAGGGTAATGAAAAACTGTTTTTT	CASIKSGQGNEKLFF
15	.	TRBV29-1	TRBJ2-7	TRBD1	TGCAGCGTTGTTGGACAGGGGGCGGGAAGGAACGAGCAGTACTTC	CSVVGQGAGRNEQYF
17	.	TRBV27	TRBJ2-7	.	TGTGCCAGCAGACCTGGGAATTTGGCGGTGATGGGCTACGAGCAGTACTTC	CASRPGNLAVMGYEQYF
16	once	TRBV6-5	TRBJ2-7	TRBD2	TGTGCCAGCAGTTCCCCCGGGGGTGCGGGAGCCTACGAGCAGTACTTC	CASSSPGGAGAYEQYF
19	.	TRBV10-2	TRBJ2-3	TRBD2	TGCGCCAGCAGGGAAGGGAGGGGCGGACTATTCAACCCGTCAGATACGCAGTATTTT	CASREGRGGLFNPSDTQYF
13	.	TRBV30	TRBJ1-4	.	TGTGCCTGGAGTGGACTCGTATGGGAAAAACTGTTTTTT	CAWSGLVWEKLFF
15	once	TRBV5-5	TRBJ2-3	TRBD2	TGTGCCAGCAGCGCAGCTAGCGGGCCCACAGATACGCAGTATTTT	CASSAASGPTDTQYF
15	.	TRBV2	TRBJ2-7	TRBD2	TGTGCCAGCACCCCCCGATCCACTGGGGAGGGCGAGCAGTACTTC	CASTPRSTGEGEQYF
15	.	TRBV7-4	TRBJ1-5	.	TGTGCCAGCAGCTTAGCGGGAAACGGCAATCAGCCCCAGCATTTT	CASSLAGNGNQPQHF
11	.	TRBV7-9	TRBJ1-1	.	TGTGCCAGCAGCCTGATCACTGAAGCTTTCTTT	CASSLITEAFF
13	.	TRBV11-3	TRBJ2-7	TRBD2	TGTGCCAGCAGCTCGGTGGGAGGGAGCGAGCAGTACTTC	CASSSVGGSEQYF
13	.	TRBV21-1	TRBJ2-7	.	TGTGCCAGCAGCAAAGAGCGTTCCTACGAGCAGTACTTC	CASSKERSYEQYF
13	.	TRBV5-1	TRBJ2-7	.	TGCGCCAGCAGCGGGGACTTTAAGGCGGGGCAGTACTTC	CASSGDFKAGQYF